This T cell receptor (beta chain) was observed in a study of blood T cell repertoires in COVID-19. For the study at large: Researchers got acute and convalescent COVID-19 samples from the United States, Italy and Spain. Nucleic acid was either cDNA or gDNA, and it came from T cells, B-cell-depleted T cells, or PBMCs.

Authors' processing steps: For nucleated cells, counts were estimated from reference gene primer amplification. The assay was immunoSEQ multiplex PCR, and TCRdb's table has in-frame clones only and misses some. Clonal size and the V and J genes are those of that table, whereas D and trimming came from the DNA. There are approximately 89,000 clones in the sample; around four fifths occur only once, and around 11% lies in the top ten. The sequenced material came from peripheral blood. This sequence was found in a woman in her sixties or seventies with active or convalescent COVID-19.

The CDR3: CASSQEPGTSGTYEQYF. DNA for the CDR3: TGTGCCAGCAGCCAGGAGCCCGGGACTAGCGGTACCTACGAGCAGTACTTC. The V and J genes are TRBV4-2 and TRBJ2-7, with TRBD2 matching 11 bases. Germline V gene sequence: CDR1 LGHNA, CDR2 YNFKEQ. The CDR3 totals 17 residues. V dropped 3 bases and J dropped 2; count of bases not matched to a gene: 9.